Listed here are 5 T cell receptor beta chains from one sample, sequenced in a study of blood T cell repertoires in COVID-19. Generated by immunoSEQ multiplex PCR, the TCRdb table keeps only in-frame clones and is missing some. This sample has roughly 200,000 clones, with about four fifths found just once. Source material: peripheral blood. The receptor source for this set is a middle-aged woman with COVID-19, enrolled during active disease.

The chain uses TRBV4-1 and TRBJ2-1, with a weak D call TRBD1 (6 bases). Trimming pared 4 bases from V and 4 bases from J, leaving 14 bases between. The CDR3 length is 15 residues. Germline CDR1 and CDR2: MGHRA and YSYEKL. CDR3 sequence (DNA): TGCGCCAGCAGCCCCGGCGGACAGAGTTACAATGAGCAGTTCTTC. Protein sequence: CASSPGGQSYNEQFF.

CDR3 in amino acids: CASSFVYVDEQYF. Here the CDR3 DNA reads TGTGCCAGCAGTTTTGTCTATGTCGACGAGCAGTACTTC. The chain combines TRBV28 with TRBJ2-7; no definite D call. The V and J ends lost 3 bases and 5 bases respectively, with 11 bases between them. CDR3 length: 13 residues. Germline CDR1 is MDHEN and CDR2 is SYDVKM.

The chain's CDR3 is CASSVTGVLQETQYF. The CDR3, as DNA: TGTGCCAGCAGCGTTACGGGGGTGCTGCAAGAGACCCAGTACTTC. This rearrangement joins TRBV9 to TRBJ2-5; D is possibly TRBD2 (6 bases). Trimming left V 2 bases short and J 2 bases short, with 13 bases between. Germline assignment: CDR1 SGDLS and CDR2 YYNGEE. CDR3 length equals 15 residues.

The V gene is TRBV10-1, the J gene TRBJ2-3; 12 bases are a match to TRBD1. Germline V gene lookup returns CDR1 WNHNN and CDR2 SYGVQD (reference sequence). Trimming at V came to 0 bases and at J to 6 bases, leaving 7 bases not matched to a gene. This CDR3 spans 17 amino acids. CDR3 sequence: CASSESIGTGGIDTQYF. Written as DNA, the CDR3 is TGCGCCAGCAGTGAGTCGATAGGGACAGGGGGCATCGATACGCAGTATTTT.

The rearrangement joins TRBV2 to TRBJ2-1; possibly TRBD1 for D (7 bases). This CDR3 has 14 residues. Trimming took 10 bases from V and 4 from J, leaving 17 bases between them. Germline-derived CDR1 and CDR2 are SNHLY and FYNNEI. In DNA form, the CDR3 reads TGTGCCACCCAAAGGCAGGGGGGATACAATGAGCAGTTCTTC. Translated, it gives CATQRQGGYNEQFF.